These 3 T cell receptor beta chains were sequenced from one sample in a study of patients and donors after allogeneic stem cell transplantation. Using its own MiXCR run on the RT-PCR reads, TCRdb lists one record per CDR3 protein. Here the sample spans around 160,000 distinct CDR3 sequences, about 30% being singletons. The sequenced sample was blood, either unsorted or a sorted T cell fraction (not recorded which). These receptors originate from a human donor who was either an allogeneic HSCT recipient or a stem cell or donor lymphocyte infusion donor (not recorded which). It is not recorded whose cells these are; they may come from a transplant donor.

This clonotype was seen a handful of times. The CDR3 loop reads CASSPAGPMNTEAFF. As DNA, the CDR3 is TGTGCCAGCAGCCCTGCGGGGCCCATGAACACTGAAGCTTTCTTT. The chain has TRBV7-9 and TRBJ1-1; possibly TRBD1 for D (5 bases). CDR3 length: 15 amino acids. From germline, CDR1 is SEHNR and CDR2 FQNEAQ (reference sequence). V was trimmed by 5 bases and J by 0 bases, leaving 13 bases between them.

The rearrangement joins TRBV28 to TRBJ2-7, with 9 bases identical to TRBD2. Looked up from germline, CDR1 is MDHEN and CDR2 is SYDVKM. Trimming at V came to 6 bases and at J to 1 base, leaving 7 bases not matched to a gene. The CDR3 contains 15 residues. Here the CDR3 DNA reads TGTGCCAGCAGGCAAAGCACTAGCGGGTCCTACGAGCAGTACTTC. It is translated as CASRQSTSGSYEQYF. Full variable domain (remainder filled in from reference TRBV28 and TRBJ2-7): DVKVTQSSRYLVKRTGEKVFLECVQDMDHENMFWYRQDPGLGLRLIYFSYDVKMKEKGDIPEGYSVSREKKERFSLILESASTNQTSMYLCASRQSTSGSYEQYFGPGTRLTVT.

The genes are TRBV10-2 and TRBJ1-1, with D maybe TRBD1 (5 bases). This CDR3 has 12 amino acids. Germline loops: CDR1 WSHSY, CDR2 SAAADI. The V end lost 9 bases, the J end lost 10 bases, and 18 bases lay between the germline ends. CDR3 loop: CASTQGFGAAFF. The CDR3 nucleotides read TGCGCCAGTACGCAGGGTTTCGGGGCAGCTTTCTTT.